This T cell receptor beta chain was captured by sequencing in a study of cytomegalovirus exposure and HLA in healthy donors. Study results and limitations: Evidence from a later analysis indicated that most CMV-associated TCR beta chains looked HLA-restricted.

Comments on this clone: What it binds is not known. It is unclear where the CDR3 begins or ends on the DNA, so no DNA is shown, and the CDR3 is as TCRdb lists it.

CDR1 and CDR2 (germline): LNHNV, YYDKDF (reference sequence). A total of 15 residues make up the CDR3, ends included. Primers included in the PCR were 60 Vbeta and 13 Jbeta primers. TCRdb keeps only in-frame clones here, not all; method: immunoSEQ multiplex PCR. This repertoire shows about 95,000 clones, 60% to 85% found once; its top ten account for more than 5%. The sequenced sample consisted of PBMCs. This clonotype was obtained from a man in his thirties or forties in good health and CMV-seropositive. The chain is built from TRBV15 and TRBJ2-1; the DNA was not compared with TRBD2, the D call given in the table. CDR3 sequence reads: CATSRDLVASGSDFF.